A selection of T cell receptor beta chains follows, all from one sample in a study of PD-L1 blockade in urothelial cancer. The assay was immunoSEQ multiplex PCR, and TCRdb's table has in-frame clones only and misses some. The table lists under 55,000 clones, under 90% of them singletons. The input for sequencing was PBMCs, taken around atezolizumab (anti-PD-L1) treatment. The source of these receptors is a man aged 40-49 years with urothelial cancer. Each CDR3 is given with its conserved first and last residue. The D gene is left open where the match is weak. Only part of the rows carry a size: once, few, many, or a class if the clone is expanded.

TRBV9,TRBD2,few,TRBJ2-4,CASSGLSGREENIQYF,TGTGCCAGCAGCGGGCTATCGGGGAGGGAAGAAAACATTCAGTACTTC
TRBV19,TRBD2,-,TRBJ2-5,CASTLSSGRRAETQYF,TGTGCCAGTACCCTTTCTAGCGGGAGGCGGGCAGAGACCCAGTACTTC
TRBV5-5,TRBD1,-,TRBJ2-3,CASGTGIWTSTDTQYF,TGTGCCAGCGGGACAGGTATTTGGACCTCCACAGATACGCAGTATTTT
TRBV6-5,-,once,TRBJ1-5,CASSYRQSNQPQHF,TGTGCCAGCAGTTACCGACAGTCTAATCAGCCCCAGCATTTT
TRBV21-1,-,-,TRBJ2-7,CASGLAGTYEQYF,TGTGCCAGCGGACTAGCGGGTACCTACGAGCAGTACTTC
TRBV10-3,TRBD1,-,TRBJ2-5,CAISELPRSNRDREETQYF,TGTGCCATCAGTGAGTTACCGAGGTCAAACCGGGACAGAGAAGAGACCCAGTACTTC
TRBV29-1,-,-,TRBJ2-7,CSVEGVSRSEQYF,TGCAGCGTTGAAGGGGTTTCTAGATCCGAGCAGTACTTC
TRBV19,-,-,TRBJ1-4,CASSITTTNEKLFF,TGTGCCAGTAGTATCACTACAACTAATGAAAAACTGTTTTTT
TRBV5-8,-,-,TRBJ2-2,CASSSGRVANTGELFF,TGTGCCAGCAGCTCGGGCAGGGTGGCGAACACCGGGGAGCTGTTTTTT
TRBV7-8,-,once,TRBJ2-5,CASSFKIETQYF,TGTGCCAGCAGCTTCAAAATAGAGACCCAGTACTTC
TRBV5-1,-,-,TRBJ1-3,CASSLNPQVPSGNTIYF,TGCGCCAGCAGCTTGAACCCGCAGGTGCCCTCTGGAAACACCATATATTTT
TRBV9,TRBD2,-,TRBJ2-1,CASSVRLAGRVEQFF,TGTGCCAGCAGCGTTCGACTAGCGGGAAGGGTTGAGCAGTTCTTC
TRBV6-6,TRBD2,-,TRBJ2-4,CASSYTSGISGNIQYF,TGTGCCAGCAGTTATACTAGCGGGATTTCGGGCAACATTCAGTACTTC
TRBV28,-,medium-sized,TRBJ1-3,CASNPRAGNTIYF,TGTGCCAGCAATCCTCGCGCTGGAAACACCATATATTTT
TRBV4-1,TRBD1,-,TRBJ1-2,CASSQDGQGAMGYGYTF,TGCGCCAGCAGCCAAGACGGACAGGGGGCGATGGGTTATGGCTACACCTTC
TRBV28,-,-,TRBJ2-7,CASKSGVYEQYF,TGTGCCAGCAAGTCAGGGGTCTACGAGCAGTACTTC
TRBV5-8,-,-,TRBJ1-1,CASSSKRGSEAFF,TGTGCCAGCAGCTCAAAGCGGGGTAGTGAAGCTTTCTTT
TRBV27,-,-,TRBJ1-1,CASSPGGRRAEAFF,TGTGCCAGCAGTCCGGGGGGCAGGAGAGCTGAAGCTTTCTTT
TRBV9,TRBD2,few,TRBJ2-2,CASSETSGTGELFF,TGTGCCAGCAGCGAGACTAGCGGCACCGGGGAGCTGTTTTTT
TRBV5-6,-,-,TRBJ2-3,CASSFGQSTDTQYF,TGTGCCAGCAGTTTCGGACAGAGCACAGATACGCAGTATTTT
TRBV27,TRBD2,-,TRBJ2-1,CASSLSAGLAGGPSYNEQFF,TGTGCCAGCAGTTTATCGGCGGGACTAGCGGGAGGGCCCTCTTACAATGAGCAGTTCTTC
TRBV29-1,-,-,TRBJ2-2,CSGLGVGTGELFF,TGCAGCGGCCTAGGGGTCGGCACCGGGGAGCTGTTTTTT